A selection of T cell receptor beta chains follows, all from one sample in a study of cytomegalovirus exposure and HLA in healthy donors. TCRdb's table, derived via immunoSEQ multiplex PCR, lists solely in-frame clones and lacks some. The top ten hold 6% of the sample, which has about 210,000 clones, about four fifths seen once. The sample comprised PBMCs. The receptors come from a man aged 35-49 years in good health and CMV-seropositive. Each CDR3 is given with its conserved first and last residue. A D gene is named only where the DNA matches it firmly. Not all rows give a size; the values are once, few, many and, for expanded clones, a class.

j_gene	abundance	v_gene	d_gene	CDR3aa
TRBJ2-1	.	TRBV4-1	.	CASSQGVNEQFF
TRBJ1-1	once	TRBV15	.	CATSRDYPEFGGGRDTEAFF
TRBJ1-4	.	TRBV19	.	CASTLGFNEKLFF
TRBJ2-1	.	TRBV2	TRBD2	CATSNDRSSGRSSSYNEQFF
TRBJ1-5	.	TRBV27	.	CASSPVNQPQHF
TRBJ2-7	once	TRBV6-1	TRBD1	CASSEPGQANEQYF
TRBJ1-2	.	TRBV10-3	.	CAISESVGGGYTF
TRBJ2-2	once	TRBV27	.	CASSFGRRAGELFF
TRBJ1-2	.	TRBV2	TRBD1	CASSAPGQGKSYTF
TRBJ1-2	.	TRBV6-5	.	CASSETGDYGYTF
TRBJ2-1	.	TRBV7-9	.	CASSLKADSYNEQFF
TRBJ1-2	.	TRBV9	TRBD1	CASSDRGTGDGYTF
TRBJ1-5	.	TRBV18	.	CASSLRGNYQPQHF
TRBJ2-7	once	TRBV6-1	.	CASSEFRGSSSYEQYF
TRBJ2-1	.	TRBV4-1	TRBD2	CASSQDGDYYNEQFF
TRBJ2-7	.	TRBV10-3	.	CAISQAVLSYEQYF
TRBJ2-3	.	TRBV2	.	CASSEDNTDTQYF
TRBJ2-7	.	TRBV11-1	TRBD2	CASSYLAGGSYEQYF
TRBJ2-1	.	TRBV10-3	TRBD2	CAISETSGEQFF
TRBJ1-1	few	TRBV7-8	TRBD1	CASTGTGEEYTEAFF
TRBJ1-1	.	TRBV9	TRBD1	CASSVGTGSSTEAFF
TRBJ1-4	once	TRBV15	.	CATSRDGGAANEKLFF
TRBJ1-2	.	TRBV9	.	CASSPNQGGVANYGYTF
TRBJ1-3	.	TRBV14	.	CASSQDWSSGNTIYF
TRBJ1-1	.	TRBV5-1	.	CASSSTANTEAFF
TRBJ2-2	.	TRBV7-9	TRBD2	CASTVQTSGREVTGELFF
TRBJ1-1	.	TRBV4-1	.	CASSQGLGPITGLHEAFF
TRBJ2-2	once	TRBV19	TRBD1	CASSRGGENTGELFF
TRBJ1-2	.	TRBV5-1	.	CASSLVGVSNYGYTF
TRBJ2-5	.	TRBV29-1	TRBD2	CSVVPLLAGAGETQYF
TRBJ2-4	.	TRBV21-1	.	CASSKARRGKNIQYF
TRBJ2-7	.	TRBV15	.	CATSRDRGQGYEQYF
TRBJ1-1	.	TRBV6-6	TRBD1	CASRIDRGTFTEAFF
TRBJ2-7	.	TRBV7-2	TRBD2	CASSLTSGSSYEQYF
TRBJ2-1	.	TRBV15	.	CATRSGYLIPYNEQFF
TRBJ1-3	.	TRBV28	.	CASSFITSGNTIYF
TRBJ1-6	.	TRBV5-1	.	CASSFSPRGSYNSPLHF
TRBJ2-1	.	TRBV7-9	TRBD2	CASSPTREREGVREQFF
TRBJ2-5	.	TRBV5-6	TRBD2	CASSPTRYGRETQYF
TRBJ1-1	.	TRBV2	.	CASSALRTGSTEAFF
TRBJ1-4	.	TRBV4-2	.	CASSQRSPPSEGVGEKLFF
TRBJ2-1	.	TRBV11-2	.	CASSLFPLRMDEQFF
TRBJ1-2	.	TRBV6-5	.	CASSYTQGLLDYGYTF
TRBJ1-5	.	TRBV19	.	CASSIDQYGQGYQPQHF
TRBJ1-2	.	TRBV19	.	CASSTQGLRYGYTF
TRBJ1-1	.	TRBV6-1	TRBD1	CASSGTGMWDTEAFF
TRBJ2-3	.	TRBV2	TRBD2	CASSVRELSTDTQYF
TRBJ2-1	few	TRBV5-1	TRBD2	CASTVLAGGLSYNEQFF
TRBJ2-7	.	TRBV27	.	CASRSHQQGPGGEQYF
TRBJ1-1	.	TRBV6-5	.	CASSYSPGEAFF
TRBJ2-1	few	TRBV6-6	TRBD1	CASRPTGGRNEQFF
TRBJ1-4	.	TRBV2	TRBD1	CASSATGSTNEKLFF
TRBJ1-2	.	TRBV14	TRBD1	CASSPDRTANYGYTF
TRBJ2-2	.	TRBV7-7	.	CASSPTTGMSTGELFF
TRBJ2-5	.	TRBV5-1	TRBD1	CASSLGNRGKETQYF